Listed below are T cell receptor beta chains from one sample, sequenced in a study of blood T cell repertoires in COVID-19. Only in-frame clones appear in the TCRdb table, and some are missing; sequencing was by immunoSEQ multiplex PCR. The repertoire includes 250,000 to 300,000 clones, about nine tenths of them detected once, and 9.5% to 15% sits in the top ten. Sequencing was done on a sample of peripheral blood. These receptors all come from a woman aged 30 to 39 with COVID-19, enrolled during active disease. Each CDR3 is given with its conserved first and last residue. D genes are given only for firm matches. Expanded clones are given a class, and other clones once, few, many or no size at all.

TRBJ2-3 | NA | TRBD2 | TRBV3-1/TRBV3-2 | TGTGCCAGCAATTCGAGGCGGGGGGCCACAGATACGCAGTATTTT | CASNSRRGATDTQYF
TRBJ2-3 | few | TRBD2 | TRBV2 | TGTGCCAGCGGCGGACTAGCGTCAACAGATACGCAGTATTTT | CASGGLASTDTQYF
TRBJ2-1 | NA | NA | TRBV19 | TGTGCCACTACTCCGGGACTTTACAATGAGCAGTTCTTC | CATTPGLYNEQFF
TRBJ1-6 | NA | NA | TRBV18 | TGTGCCAGCTCACCTGTATCACTGCTCCCAAATTCACCCCTCCACTTT | CASSPVSLLPNSPLHF
TRBJ1-5 | NA | NA | TRBV2 | TGTGCCAGCAGTGAAGCGGGTGTGATCAGGTGGGATCAGCCCCAGCATTTT | CASSEAGVIRWDQPQHF
TRBJ2-3 | NA | TRBD2 | TRBV3-1/TRBV3-2 | TGTGCCAGCAGCCCGGGACTAGCGGGGACAGATACGCAGTATTTT | CASSPGLAGTDTQYF
TRBJ2-5 | NA | TRBD2 | TRBV5-1 | TGCGCCAGCAGCTCCGGGGAGGGGACCCAGTACTTC | CASSSGEGTQYF
TRBJ2-2 | NA | TRBD1 | TRBV9 | TGTGCCAGCAGCGTAGCCCCGACAGGGATGGTCGGGGAGCTGTTTTTT | CASSVAPTGMVGELFF
TRBJ2-7 | NA | TRBD2 | TRBV7-8 | TGTGCCAGCAGCACTAATCTAGCGGGGGGGCTCTACGAGCAGTACTTC | CASSTNLAGGLYEQYF
TRBJ2-3 | NA | TRBD2 | TRBV11-2 | TGTGCCAGCAACCGGATAGCGACTAGCGGGGGCGGGGATACGCAGTATTTT | CASNRIATSGGGDTQYF
TRBJ2-1 | once | TRBD2 | TRBV3-1/TRBV3-2 | TGTGCCAGCAGCCAAGATAGGGGACTAGGCTACAATGAGCAGTTCTTC | CASSQDRGLGYNEQFF
TRBJ2-3 | NA | TRBD1 | TRBV10-1 | TGCGCCAGCTCCGACGGAGGGACAGGTGCAGATACGCAGTATTTT | CASSDGGTGADTQYF
TRBJ1-1 | NA | TRBD1 | TRBV6-5 | TGTGCCAGCAGCCCAGGGGGGATCACTGAAGCTTTCTTT | CASSPGGITEAFF
TRBJ2-7 | NA | NA | TRBV27 | TGTGCCAGCAGTTTCGGCAGGGCCTACGAGCAGTACTTC | CASSFGRAYEQYF
TRBJ1-2 | NA | NA | TRBV6-1 | TGTGCCAGCAGTGAACTGGGAGGGCGAAGCTATGGCTACACCTTC | CASSELGGRSYGYTF
TRBJ2-5 | NA | NA | TRBV5-1 | TGCGCCAGCAGCCCCCAACTCCAAGAGACCCAGTACTTC | CASSPQLQETQYF
TRBJ2-7 | NA | TRBD1 | TRBV29-1 | TGCAGCGTTGCGGGGGGACAGGGGGCGGACGAGCAGTACTTC | CSVAGGQGADEQYF
TRBJ1-1 | NA | NA | TRBV12-3/TRBV12-4 | TGTGCCAGCAGTTTCGGGGTGGCAGCTTTCTTT | CASSFGVAAFF
TRBJ1-2 | NA | NA | TRBV18 | TGTGCCAGCTCCCTGGGAACACTGGGGGCCCTAGCTAACTATGGCTACACCTTC | CASSLGTLGALANYGYTF
TRBJ2-7 | NA | NA | TRBV20-1 | TGCAGTGCTAGTATGATGGCGGGGTGGGAGCAGTACTTC | CSASMMAGWEQYF
TRBJ2-3 | NA | NA | TRBV5-4 | TGTGCCAGCAGCCAGGTCTGGGGGGGCGAGGGCACAGATACGCAGTATTTT | CASSQVWGGEGTDTQYF
TRBJ2-7 | NA | TRBD1 | TRBV6-5 | TGTGCCAACCGGACGGGACAGGGTTTGCACGAGCAGTACTTC | CANRTGQGLHEQYF
TRBJ2-3 | NA | NA | TRBV19 | TGTGCCAGTAGTCCAGAACCGGGGGATACGCAGTATTTT | CASSPEPGDTQYF
TRBJ2-3 | NA | NA | TRBV28 | TGTGCCAGCAGATCTAGCACAGATACGCAGTATTTT | CASRSSTDTQYF
TRBJ1-2 | NA | NA | TRBV21-1 | TGTGCCAGCAGCAAACCTCCTCTGGGACCCCGGAGGGTCTTTGGCTACACCTTC | CASSKPPLGPRRVFGYTF
TRBJ1-1 | NA | NA | TRBV4-1 | TGCGCCAGCAGCCAAGGTTGGGGCGGCACTGAAGCTTTCTTT | CASSQGWGGTEAFF
TRBJ1-1 | NA | TRBD1 | TRBV5-1 | TGCGCCAGCAGCCTTCGACAGGGGGGCGGGAGGGCGATGAACACTGAAGCTTTCTTT | CASSLRQGGGRAMNTEAFF
TRBJ1-6 | NA | NA | TRBV28 | TGTGCCAGCAGTTTTTGGGGGGGGACGGGCGTTGGGCCCCTCCACTTT | CASSFWGGTGVGPLHF
TRBJ2-7 | NA | TRBD1 | TRBV7-6 | TGTGCCAGCAGCTTAGCTTCGGGGACAGAGTCTATCTACGAGCAGTACTTC | CASSLASGTESIYEQYF
TRBJ1-4 | NA | TRBD1 | TRBV30 | TGTGCCTGGAGCAGGACAGGGTCTAATGAAAAACTGTTTTTT | CAWSRTGSNEKLFF
TRBJ2-1 | NA | TRBD2 | TRBV18 | TGTGCCAGCTCCCCGGGGAGGGGCAATGAGCAGTTCTTC | CASSPGRGNEQFF
TRBJ2-1 | NA | TRBD2 | TRBV5-1 | TGCGCCAGCAGTACCGGGACTAGCCTCAATGAGCAGTTCTTC | CASSTGTSLNEQFF
TRBJ2-3 | NA | NA | TRBV2 | TGTGCCAGCAGGGAAACAGGGAGTCGTGCACAAACAGATACGCAGTATTTT | CASRETGSRAQTDTQYF
TRBJ1-5 | NA | NA | TRBV7-2 | TGTGCCAGCAGCTCCTACGGGACTTCAGCCCATCAGCCCCAGCATTTT | CASSSYGTSAHQPQHF
TRBJ1-1 | NA | TRBD1 | TRBV23-1 | TGCGCCAGCATCTCACAGGCCGGGACAGGAGAAGCTCTGAACACTGAAGCTTTCTTT | CASISQAGTGEALNTEAFF
TRBJ2-1 | once | NA | TRBV5-4 | TGTGCCAGCAGCCTAGCGATCAGCTCCTACAATGAGCAGTTCTTC | CASSLAISSYNEQFF
TRBJ2-3 | NA | NA | TRBV6-2/TRBV6-3 | TGTGCCAGCAGTTACTCGGCCAGCGGTTGGACCGTCAGAGATACGCAGTATTTT | CASSYSASGWTVRDTQYF
TRBJ2-7 | NA | TRBD2 | TRBV28 | TGTGCCAGCAGTTCCGGACTAGCGGAACCTTACGAGCAGTACTTC | CASSSGLAEPYEQYF
TRBJ2-3 | NA | TRBD2 | TRBV28 | TGTGCCAGCAGTTTAGGGACTAGCCCCCTAATCACAGATACGCAGTATTTT | CASSLGTSPLITDTQYF
TRBJ2-2 | NA | TRBD1 | TRBV7-6 | TGTGCCAGCAGCAGGAGGGACAGGGGAGGAACCGGGGAGCTGTTTTTT | CASSRRDRGGTGELFF
TRBJ1-1 | NA | NA | TRBV19 | TGTGCCAGTAGTTCAACCTCGGGACTCACTGAAGCTTTCTTT | CASSSTSGLTEAFF
TRBJ1-1 | few | TRBD1 | TRBV18 | TGTGCCAGCTCACAGGCGACAGGGACTGAAGCTTTCTTT | CASSQATGTEAFF
TRBJ2-3 | NA | NA | TRBV3-1/TRBV3-2 | TGTGCCAGCAGCCAAGTTTCGCGGGGAGATACGCAGTATTTT | CASSQVSRGDTQYF
TRBJ2-3 | NA | NA | TRBV5-1 | TGCGCCAGCACCGACCTCGGGGGGCGCACAGATACGCAGTATTTT | CASTDLGGRTDTQYF
TRBJ2-5 | NA | NA | TRBV21-1 | TGTGCCAGCAGCAAAGCCACGAGAATACAAGAGACCCAGTACTTC | CASSKATRIQETQYF
TRBJ1-1 | NA | NA | TRBV19 | TGTGCCAGTAGCCACCCCCGCCGGGCTGAAGCTTTCTTT | CASSHPRRAEAFF
TRBJ1-2 | NA | TRBD1 | TRBV18 | TGTGCCAGCTCACGACAGGGCTATGGCTACACCTTC | CASSRQGYGYTF
TRBJ2-1 | few | NA | TRBV10-2 | TGCGCCAGCAGTGAATTACAGGGAAGGTCCTACAATGAGCAGTTCTTC | CASSELQGRSYNEQFF
TRBJ1-2 | once | NA | TRBV3-1/TRBV3-2 | TGTGCCAGCGTAGGGGCATGGGGCTATGGCTACACCTTC | CASVGAWGYGYTF
TRBJ2-7 | NA | TRBD1 | TRBV5-1 | TGCGCCAGCAGCTTGGCCCGGACAGGGGGCCACGGCGAGCAGTACTTC | CASSLARTGGHGEQYF
TRBJ2-1 | NA | TRBD1 | TRBV5-4 | TGTGCCAGCAGCTTTGGGGGACAGCAAGCCTACAATGAGCAGTTCTTC | CASSFGGQQAYNEQFF
TRBJ2-6 | NA | NA | TRBV6-2/TRBV6-3 | TGTGCCAGCAGTTACTCCCGTACAGGATTTTCGGCCAACGTCCTGACTTTC | CASSYSRTGFSANVLTF
TRBJ2-7 | NA | NA | TRBV6-5 | TGTGCCAGCACGCGGGACGATACCCTGGAGCAGTACTTC | CASTRDDTLEQYF
TRBJ2-3 | NA | TRBD2 | TRBV4-1 | TGCGCCAGCAGCCTGGGGGGGGGCACAGATACGCAGTATTTT | CASSLGGGTDTQYF
TRBJ2-5 | NA | TRBD1 | TRBV27 | TGTGCCAGCAGTCAGACAGGGGGGGGAGAGACCCAGTACTTC | CASSQTGGGETQYF